The TCR beta chain under discussion was sequenced for a study of cytomegalovirus exposure and HLA in healthy donors. The PCR employed 60 Vbeta primers together with 13 Jbeta primers. Only in-frame clones appear in the TCRdb table, and some are missing; sequencing was by immunoSEQ multiplex PCR. This table holds over 80,000 clones, around 73% found once. Broader study findings: Certain sequence variants were highly shared and formed a cluster, and this cluster was likely a sequencing artifact.

Of note for this clone: What it binds is unknown.

Germline V gene data show CDR1 as SGHDT and CDR2 as YYEEEE. The CDR3 is made up of 13 amino acids. Deletions cut 1 base from V and 0 bases from J, with 4 bases between. Material for sequencing was PBMCs. The chain couples TRBV5-6 to TRBJ1-1; D uncertain. The sequence was collected from a man aged 35 to 55 in good health and CMV-seronegative. DNA of the CDR3: TGTGCCAGCAGCTTGCCAATGAACACTGAAGCTTTCTTT. Amino acid sequence: CASSLPMNTEAFF.